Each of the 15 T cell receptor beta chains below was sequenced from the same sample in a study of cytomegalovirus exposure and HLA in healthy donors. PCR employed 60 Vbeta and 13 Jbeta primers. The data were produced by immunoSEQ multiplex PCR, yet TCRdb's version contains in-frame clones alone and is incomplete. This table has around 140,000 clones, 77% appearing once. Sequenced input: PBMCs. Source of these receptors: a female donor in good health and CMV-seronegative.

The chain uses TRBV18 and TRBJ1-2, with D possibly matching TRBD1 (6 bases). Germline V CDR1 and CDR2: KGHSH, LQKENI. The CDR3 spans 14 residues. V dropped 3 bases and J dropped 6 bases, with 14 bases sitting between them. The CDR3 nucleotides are TGTGCCAGCTCACCTCGGGGGGCGGCCCATGGCTACACCTTC. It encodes CASSPRGAAHGYTF.

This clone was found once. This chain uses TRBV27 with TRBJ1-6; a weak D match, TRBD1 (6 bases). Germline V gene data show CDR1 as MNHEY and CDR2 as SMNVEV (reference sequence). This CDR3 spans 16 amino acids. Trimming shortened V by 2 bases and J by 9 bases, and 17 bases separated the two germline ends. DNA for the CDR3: TGTGCCAGCAGTTTAGCAGGGGCCCACACCACTTCACCCCTCCACTTT. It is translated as CASSLAGAHTTSPLHF.

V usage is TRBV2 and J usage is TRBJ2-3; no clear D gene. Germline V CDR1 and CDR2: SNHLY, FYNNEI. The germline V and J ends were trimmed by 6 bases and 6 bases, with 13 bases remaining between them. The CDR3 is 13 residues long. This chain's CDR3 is CASRSGIADTQYF. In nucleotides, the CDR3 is TGTGCCAGCAGATCCGGAATAGCCGATACGCAGTATTTT.

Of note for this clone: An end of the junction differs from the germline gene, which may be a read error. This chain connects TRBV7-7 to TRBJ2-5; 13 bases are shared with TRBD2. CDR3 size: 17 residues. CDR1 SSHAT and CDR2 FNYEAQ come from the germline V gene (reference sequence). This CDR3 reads CASSLDGLAGEGETQYF. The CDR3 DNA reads TGTGCTAGCAGCTTAGACGGACTAGCGGGAGAGGGTGAGACCCAGTACTTC.

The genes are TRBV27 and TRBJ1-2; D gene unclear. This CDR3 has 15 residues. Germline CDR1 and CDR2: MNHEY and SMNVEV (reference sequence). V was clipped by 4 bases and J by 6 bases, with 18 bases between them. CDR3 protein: CASSSLGRGMDGYTF. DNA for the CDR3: TGTGCCAGCAGTTCCCTCGGGCGGGGAATGGATGGCTACACCTTC.

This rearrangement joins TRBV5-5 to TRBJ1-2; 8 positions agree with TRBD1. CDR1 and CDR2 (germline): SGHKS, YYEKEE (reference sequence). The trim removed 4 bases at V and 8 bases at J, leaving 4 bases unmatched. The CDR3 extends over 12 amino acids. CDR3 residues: CASSLDRDGYTF. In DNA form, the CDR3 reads TGTGCCAGCAGCCTGGACAGGGACGGCTACACCTTC.

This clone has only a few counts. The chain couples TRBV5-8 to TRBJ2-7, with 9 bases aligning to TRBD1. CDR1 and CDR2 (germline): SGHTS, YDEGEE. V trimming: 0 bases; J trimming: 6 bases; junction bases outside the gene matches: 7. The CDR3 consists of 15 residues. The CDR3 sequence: CASSLGGTGSSEQYF. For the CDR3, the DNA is TGTGCCAGCAGCTTGGGGGGGACAGGGTCAAGCGAGCAGTACTTC.

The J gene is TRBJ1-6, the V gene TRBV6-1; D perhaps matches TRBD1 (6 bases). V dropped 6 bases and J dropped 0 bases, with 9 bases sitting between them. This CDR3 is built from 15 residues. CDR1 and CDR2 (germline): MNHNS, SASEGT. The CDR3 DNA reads TGTGCCAGCAGGCCCAGGGGCTCCTATAATTCACCCCTCCACTTT. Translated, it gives CASRPRGSYNSPLHF.

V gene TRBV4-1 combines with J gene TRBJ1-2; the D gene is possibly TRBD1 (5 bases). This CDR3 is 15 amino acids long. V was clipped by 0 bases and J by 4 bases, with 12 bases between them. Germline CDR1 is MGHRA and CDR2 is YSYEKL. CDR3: CASSQERRGIYGYTF. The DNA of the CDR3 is TGCGCCAGCAGCCAAGAAAGGCGGGGGATCTATGGCTACACCTTC.

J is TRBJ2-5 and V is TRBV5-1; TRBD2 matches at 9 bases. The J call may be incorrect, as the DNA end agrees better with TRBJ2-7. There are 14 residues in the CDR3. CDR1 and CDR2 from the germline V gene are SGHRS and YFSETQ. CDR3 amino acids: CASSLGREGHEQYF. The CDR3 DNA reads TGCGCCAGCAGCTTGGGGCGGGAGGGCCACGAGCAGTACTTC.

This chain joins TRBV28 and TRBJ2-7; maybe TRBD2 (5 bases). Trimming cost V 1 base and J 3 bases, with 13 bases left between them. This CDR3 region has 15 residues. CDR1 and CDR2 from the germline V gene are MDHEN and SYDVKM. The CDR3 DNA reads TGTGCCAGCAGTTTATCTGTGGGAGAAGGCTACGAGCAGTACTTC. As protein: CASSLSVGEGYEQYF.

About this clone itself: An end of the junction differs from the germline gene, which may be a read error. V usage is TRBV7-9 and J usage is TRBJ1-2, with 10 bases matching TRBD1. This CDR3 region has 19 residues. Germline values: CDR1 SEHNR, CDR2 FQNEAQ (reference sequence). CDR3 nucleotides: TGTTCCAGCAGCTTAGGGCCGTGGTGGGACAGGGGATTTCGGTATGGCTACACCTTC. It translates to CSSSLGPWWDRGFRYGYTF.

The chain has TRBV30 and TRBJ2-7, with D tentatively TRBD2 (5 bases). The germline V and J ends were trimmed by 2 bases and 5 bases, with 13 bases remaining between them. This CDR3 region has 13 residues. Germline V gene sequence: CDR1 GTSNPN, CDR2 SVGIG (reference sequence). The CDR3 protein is CAWSNLGRDEQYF. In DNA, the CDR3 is TGTGCCTGGAGTAACCTTGGGCGGGACGAGCAGTACTTC.

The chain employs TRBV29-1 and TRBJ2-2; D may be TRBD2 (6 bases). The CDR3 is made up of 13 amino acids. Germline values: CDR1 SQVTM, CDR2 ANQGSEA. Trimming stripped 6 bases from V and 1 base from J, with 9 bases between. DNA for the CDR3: TGCAGCGTGGCCGGGGGGAACACCGGGGAGCTGTTTTTT. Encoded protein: CSVAGGNTGELFF.

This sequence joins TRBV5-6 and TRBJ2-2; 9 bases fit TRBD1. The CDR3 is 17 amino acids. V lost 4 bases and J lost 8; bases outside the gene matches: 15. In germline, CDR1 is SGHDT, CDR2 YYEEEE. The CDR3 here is CASSPELQGAAIGELFF. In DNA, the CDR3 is TGTGCCAGCAGCCCGGAACTACAGGGGGCCGCCATAGGGGAGCTGTTTTTT.